Many counts were recorded for the clone carrying this TCR beta chain. This record belongs to a study of blood T cell repertoires in COVID-19. The overall study: Samples representing acute and convalescent COVID-19 were sourced from the United States, Italy and Spain. Nucleic acid was either cDNA or gDNA, and it came from T cells, B-cell-depleted T cells, or PBMCs.

From germline, CDR1 is SGHTA and CDR2 FQGNSA. With 1 base clipped from V and 4 bases from J, the junction kept 3 bases outside the gene matches. The CDR3 covers 14 residues. Original handling: Amplification with reference gene primers provided the estimates of nucleated cell counts. TCRdb's copy holds only in-frame clones and misses some; the assay was immunoSEQ multiplex PCR. Clone size and V and J calls were adopted from that table, with D and trimming inferred from the DNA. This sample has 190,000 or so clones, with about 80% found just once. What was sequenced was peripheral blood. V usage is TRBV7-2 and J usage is TRBJ1-2; TRBD1 matches at 7 bases. This sequence originates from a human donor with acute or convalescent COVID-19. The donor label of this sample is uncertain. The DNA of the CDR3 is TGTGCCAGCAGCTTAGAGGGACAGCCCTATGGCTACACCTTC. Protein sequence: CASSLEGQPYGYTF.